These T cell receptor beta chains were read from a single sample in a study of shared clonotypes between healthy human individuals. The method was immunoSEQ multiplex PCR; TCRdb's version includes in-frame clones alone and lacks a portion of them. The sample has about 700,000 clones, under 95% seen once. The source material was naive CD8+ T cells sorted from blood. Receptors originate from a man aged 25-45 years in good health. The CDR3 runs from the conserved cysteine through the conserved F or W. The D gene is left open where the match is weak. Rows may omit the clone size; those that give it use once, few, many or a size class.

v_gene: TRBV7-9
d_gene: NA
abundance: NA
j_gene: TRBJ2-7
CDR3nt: TGTGCCAGCAGCTCTACCTTCGGACCTTACTACGAGCAGTACTTC
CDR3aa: CASSSTFGPYYEQYF

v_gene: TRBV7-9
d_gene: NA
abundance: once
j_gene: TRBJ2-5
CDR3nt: TGTGCCAGCAGAGAAGGTAACCAAGAGACCCAGTACTTC
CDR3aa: CASREGNQETQYF

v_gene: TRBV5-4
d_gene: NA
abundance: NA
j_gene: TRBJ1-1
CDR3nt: TGTGCCAGCAGCTCAAATTCTGAAGCTTTCTTT
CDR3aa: CASSSNSEAFF

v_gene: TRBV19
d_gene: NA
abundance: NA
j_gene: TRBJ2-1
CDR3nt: TGTGCCAGTAGTACCCAGATTGTACATGAGCAGTTCTTC
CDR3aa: CASSTQIVHEQFF

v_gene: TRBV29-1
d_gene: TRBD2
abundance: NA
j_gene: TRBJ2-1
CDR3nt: TGCAGCGTCCGAGCGGGAGGGCCAGGCGATGAGCAGTTCTTC
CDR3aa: CSVRAGGPGDEQFF

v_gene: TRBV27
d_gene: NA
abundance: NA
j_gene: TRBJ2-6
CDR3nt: TGTGCCAGCAGTCTTTCTGGGGCCAACGTCCTGACTTTC
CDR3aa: CASSLSGANVLTF

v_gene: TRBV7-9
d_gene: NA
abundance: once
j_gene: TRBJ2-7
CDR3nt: TGTGCCAGCAGACCCCCAGGGTGGCTAGACGAGCAGTACTTC
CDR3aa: CASRPPGWLDEQYF

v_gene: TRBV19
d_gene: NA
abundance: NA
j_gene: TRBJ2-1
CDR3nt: TGTGCCAGAACGAATGGTGAGCAGTTCTTC
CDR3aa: CARTNGEQFF

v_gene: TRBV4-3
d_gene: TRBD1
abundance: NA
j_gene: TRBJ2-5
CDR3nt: TGCGCCAGCAGCGAAGGGACAGCCCTTAGTGGGTTGACCCAGTACTTC
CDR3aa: CASSEGTALSGLTQYF

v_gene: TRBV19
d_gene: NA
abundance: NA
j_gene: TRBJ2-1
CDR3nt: TGTGCCAGTAGTCGCGATTTGGATGAGCAGTTCTTC
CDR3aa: CASSRDLDEQFF

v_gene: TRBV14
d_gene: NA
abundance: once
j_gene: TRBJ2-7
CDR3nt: TGTGCCAGCAGCCCATGGTCGAGCTCCTACGAGCAGTACTTC
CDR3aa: CASSPWSSSYEQYF

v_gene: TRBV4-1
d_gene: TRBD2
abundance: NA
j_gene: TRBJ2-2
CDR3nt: TGCGCCAGCAGCCCACCGCCCGGGACTAGCGCCCACACCGGGGAGCTGTTTTTT
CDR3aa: CASSPPPGTSAHTGELFF

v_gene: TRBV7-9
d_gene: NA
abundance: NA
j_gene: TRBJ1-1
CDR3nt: TGTGCCAGCAGCTTCTCGCCGAACACTGAAGCTTTCTTT
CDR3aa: CASSFSPNTEAFF

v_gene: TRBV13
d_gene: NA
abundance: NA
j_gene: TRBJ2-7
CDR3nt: TGTGCCAGCAGCACCTCGGGGATACTCTCCTACGAGCAGTACTTC
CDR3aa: CASSTSGILSYEQYF

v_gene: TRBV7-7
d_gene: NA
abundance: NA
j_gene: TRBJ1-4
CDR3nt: TGTGCTAGCAGCTCGGCCCCCAATGAAAAACTGTTTTTT
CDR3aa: CASSSAPNEKLFF

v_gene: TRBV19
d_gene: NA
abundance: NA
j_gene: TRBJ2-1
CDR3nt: TGTGCCAGTAGTTTCACGGACTACAATGAGCAGTTCTTC
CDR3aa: CASSFTDYNEQFF

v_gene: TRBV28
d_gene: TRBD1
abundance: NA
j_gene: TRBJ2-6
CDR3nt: TGTGCCAGCAGACGCCGATTGGGGACAGGGCTTGGGGCCAACGTCCTGACTTTC
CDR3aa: CASRRRLGTGLGANVLTF

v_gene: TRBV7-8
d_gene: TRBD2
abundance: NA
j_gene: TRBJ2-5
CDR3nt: TGTGCCAGCAGCTTTCTAGCGGCCTTCACCGGGGAGACCCAGTACTTC
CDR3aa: CASSFLAAFTGETQYF

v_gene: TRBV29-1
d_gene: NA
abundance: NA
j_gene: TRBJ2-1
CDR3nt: TGCAGCGTTGAGGGCAGGGCCAATGAGCAGTTCTTC
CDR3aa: CSVEGRANEQFF

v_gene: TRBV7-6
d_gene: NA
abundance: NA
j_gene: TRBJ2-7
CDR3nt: TGTGCCAGCAGCTTAGAACAGGGGGGGGTCTACGAGCAGTACTTC
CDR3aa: CASSLEQGGVYEQYF

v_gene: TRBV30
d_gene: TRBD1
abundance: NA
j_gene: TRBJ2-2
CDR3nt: TGTGCCCAGGGACAGGGTTATGACACCGGGGAGCTGTTTTTT
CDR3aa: CAQGQGYDTGELFF

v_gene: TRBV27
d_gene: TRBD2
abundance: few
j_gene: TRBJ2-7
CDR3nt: TGTGCCAGCAGTCCCTCGAGCGGGAGGCTCTCCTACGAGCAGTACTTC
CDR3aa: CASSPSSGRLSYEQYF

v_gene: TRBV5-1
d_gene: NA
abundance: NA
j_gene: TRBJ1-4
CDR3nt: TGCGCCAGCAGCTTGGATTCGGGGCCCCAGGATGAAAAACTGTTTTTT
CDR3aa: CASSLDSGPQDEKLFF

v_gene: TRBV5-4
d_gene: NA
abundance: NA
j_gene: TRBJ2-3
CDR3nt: TGTGCCAGCAGCTTGGAAGGGAATCATCCAGATACGCAGTATTTT
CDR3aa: CASSLEGNHPDTQYF

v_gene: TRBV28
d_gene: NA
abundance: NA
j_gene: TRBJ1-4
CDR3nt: TGTGCCAGCAGTTTAGGGCAGAGCGATAATGAAAAACTGTTTTTT
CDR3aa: CASSLGQSDNEKLFF

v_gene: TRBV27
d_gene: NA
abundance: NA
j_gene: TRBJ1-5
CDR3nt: TGTGCCAGCAGTTTAAGAGAGGGCAATCAGCCCCAGCATTTT
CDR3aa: CASSLREGNQPQHF

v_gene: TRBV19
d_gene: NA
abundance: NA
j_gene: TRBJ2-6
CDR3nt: TGTGCCAGTACTGACGCCGACGAGGCCAACGTCCTGACTTTC
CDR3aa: CASTDADEANVLTF

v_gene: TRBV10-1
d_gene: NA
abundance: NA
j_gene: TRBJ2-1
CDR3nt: TGCGCCAGCAGTGAGCGGGGCCTGGGGGATGAGCAGTTCTTC
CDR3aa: CASSERGLGDEQFF

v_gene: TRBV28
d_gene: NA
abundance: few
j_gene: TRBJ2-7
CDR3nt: TGTGCCAGCAGAGGCAGCTCCTACGAGCAGTACTTC
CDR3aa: CASRGSSYEQYF

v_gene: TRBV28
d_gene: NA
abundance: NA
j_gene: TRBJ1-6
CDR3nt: TGTGCCAGCAGTTTTGGATCACCCCTCCACTTT
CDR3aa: CASSFGSPLHF

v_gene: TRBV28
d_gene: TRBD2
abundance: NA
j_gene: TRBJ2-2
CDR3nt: TGTGCCAGCAGTTCCACTGACCTGACCACGGCCCCCGGGAGGACCGGGGAGCTGTTTTTT
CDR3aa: CASSSTDLTTAPGRTGELFF

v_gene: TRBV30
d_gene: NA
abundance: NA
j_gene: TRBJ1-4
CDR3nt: TGTGCCTGGAGTGAAATCGTCGGGGAAAAACTGTTTTTT
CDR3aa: CAWSEIVGEKLFF

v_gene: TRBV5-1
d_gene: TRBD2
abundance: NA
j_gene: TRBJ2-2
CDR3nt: TGCGCCAGCAGCTTGGAGACTAGCGGCTATTCGGGGGAGCTGTTTTTT
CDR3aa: CASSLETSGYSGELFF

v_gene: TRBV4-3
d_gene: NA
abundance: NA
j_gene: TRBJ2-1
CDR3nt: TGCGCCAGCAGCCAGGGCTCCCGATCCTACAATGAGCAGTTCTTC
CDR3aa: CASSQGSRSYNEQFF

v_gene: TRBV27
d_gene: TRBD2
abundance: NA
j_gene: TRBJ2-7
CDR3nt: TGTGCCAGCAGTCCTATCGGACTAGCGGCCTCCTACGAGCAGTACTTC
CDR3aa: CASSPIGLAASYEQYF

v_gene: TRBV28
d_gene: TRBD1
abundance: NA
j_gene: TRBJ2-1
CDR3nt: TGTGCCAGCAGCCCCAGGGGGCCCAGTTACAATGAGCAGTTCTTC
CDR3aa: CASSPRGPSYNEQFF

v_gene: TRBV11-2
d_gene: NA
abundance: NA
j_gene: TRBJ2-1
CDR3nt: TGTGCCAGCAGCTCCTCGGCTAGCTACAATGAGCAGTTCTTC
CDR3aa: CASSSSASYNEQFF

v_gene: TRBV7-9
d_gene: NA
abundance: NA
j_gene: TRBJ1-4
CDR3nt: TGTGCCAGCAGCTGGGGGGACATTGAAAAACTGTTTTTT
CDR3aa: CASSWGDIEKLFF

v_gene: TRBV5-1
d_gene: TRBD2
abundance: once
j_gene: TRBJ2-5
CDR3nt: TGCGCCAGCAGCTTACCGGGACTAGAAGAGACCCAGTACTTC
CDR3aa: CASSLPGLEETQYF

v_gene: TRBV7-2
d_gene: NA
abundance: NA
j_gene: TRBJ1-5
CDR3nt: TGTGCCAGCAGGGCCCGGGACACTAGCAATCAGCCCCAGCATTTT
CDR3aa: CASRARDTSNQPQHF

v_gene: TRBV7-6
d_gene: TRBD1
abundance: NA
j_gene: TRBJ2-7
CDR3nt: TGTGCCAGCAGCAGCCGGGACAGGGGCTACGAGCAGTACTTC
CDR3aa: CASSSRDRGYEQYF